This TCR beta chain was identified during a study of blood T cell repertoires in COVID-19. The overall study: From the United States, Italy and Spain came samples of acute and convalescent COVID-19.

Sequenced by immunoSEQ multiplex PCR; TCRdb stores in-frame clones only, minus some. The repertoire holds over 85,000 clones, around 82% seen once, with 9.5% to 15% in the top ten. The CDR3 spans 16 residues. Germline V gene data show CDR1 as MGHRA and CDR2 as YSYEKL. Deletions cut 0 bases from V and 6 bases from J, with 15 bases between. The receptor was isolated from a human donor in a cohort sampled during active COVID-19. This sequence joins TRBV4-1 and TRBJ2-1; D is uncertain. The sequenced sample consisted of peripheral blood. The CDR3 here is CASSQDRGLKGNEQFF. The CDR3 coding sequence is TGCGCCAGCAGCCAAGATAGAGGTCTCAAAGGCAATGAGCAGTTCTTC.